Shown below are 21 T cell receptor beta chains from a single sample sequenced in a study of beta chain features in type 1 diabetes. Study results and limitations: TCRB CDR3s from Type 1 diabetes patients were moderately but significantly shorter in all four CD4+ subsets.

Antigens of these TCRs are unknown. The study reverse transcribed the entire isolated RNA, so it sequenced expressed TCRB transcripts. Produced via immunoSEQ multiplex PCR; TCRdb's table is partial and in-frame only. The sample contains some 200,000 clones, roughly 17% of which appear only once. Sequenced sample: naive CD4+ T cells from blood. These receptors originate from a man aged 25-40 years with type 1 diabetes.

The rearrangement uses TRBV28 and TRBJ2-7; tentative D call: TRBD1 (6 bases). Germline lookup yields CDR1 MDHEN and CDR2 SYDVKM. CDR3 size: 14 residues. Between the trimmed V and J ends, which lost 2 bases and 0 bases, there was a span of 8 bases. The CDR3, as DNA: TGTGCCAGCAGTTTACGAGGGGGCTCCTACGAGCAGTACTTC. Translating it yields CASSLRGGSYEQYF.

This clone was picked up one time. The chain is built from TRBV7-8 and TRBJ2-6; D might be TRBD2 (6 bases). V lost 3 bases and J lost 0, with 18 bases in between. The CDR3 runs to 19 residues. Germline V lookup: CDR1 SGHVS, CDR2 FQNEAQ. CDR3 amino acids: CASSFLPGRGSSGANVLTF. DNA of the CDR3: TGTGCCAGCAGCTTCTTACCCGGACGGGGGAGCTCTGGGGCCAACGTCCTGACTTTC.

This clone showed up just a few times. Germline and junction disagree at one end, which may indicate a read error. This chain links TRBV7-7 with TRBJ1-1; D perhaps matches TRBD1 (5 bases). From germline, CDR1 is SSHAT and CDR2 FNYEAQ (reference sequence). The CDR3 covers 13 residues. The CDR3 nucleotides are TGTGCTAGCAGCTCACAGGAGAACACTGAAGCTTTCTTT. Translation gives CASSSQENTEAFF.

V and J are TRBV18 and TRBJ1-5; perhaps TRBD1 as D (5 bases). The CDR3 covers 13 residues. Trimming cost V 6 bases and J 10 bases, with 16 bases left between them. Looked up from germline, CDR1 is KGHSH and CDR2 is LQKENI. The CDR3 bases are TGTGCCAGCTCGAACGATAGACAGCTTCCCCAGCATTTT. The encoded protein is CASSNDRQLPQHF.

This clone was observed a few times. The rearrangement uses TRBV29-1 and TRBJ2-5; tentative D call: TRBD1 (6 bases). The germline V and J ends were trimmed by 7 bases and 5 bases, with 17 bases remaining between them. CDR3 length: 13 amino acids. Germline V gene sequence: CDR1 SQVTM, CDR2 ANQGSEA. CDR3 nucleotide sequence: TGCAGCGCTATGACAGGTCTGCAGGAGACCCAGTACTTC. Residues: CSAMTGLQETQYF.

This clone was seen more than once but under ten times. The chain recombines TRBV7-2 with TRBJ2-1, with 8 bases fitting TRBD2. The CDR3 totals 16 residues. Trimming cost V 0 bases and J 7 bases; bases outside gene matches: 8. Germline values: CDR1 SGHTA, CDR2 FQGNSA. The chain's CDR3 is CASSLARLAIGNEQFF. In DNA, the CDR3 is TGTGCCAGCAGCTTAGCGCGACTAGCGATCGGGAATGAGCAGTTCTTC.

This clone appeared a few times. This chain uses TRBV25-1 with TRBJ2-7; D not resolved. The CDR3 totals 12 residues. V was shortened by 1 base and J by 5 bases, with 6 bases between the two germline ends. The germline CDR1 and CDR2 sequences are MGHDK and SYGVNS. The CDR3 sequence is CASSESTDEQYF. CDR3 nucleotide sequence: TGTGCCAGCAGTGAATCAACAGACGAGCAGTACTTC.

The chain is built from TRBV5-6 and TRBJ2-2, with a weak D call TRBD1 (6 bases). The germline V gene has CDR1 SGHDT and CDR2 YYEEEE. The V end lost 4 bases, the J end lost 4 bases, and 14 bases lay between the germline ends. The CDR3 spans 15 residues. The CDR3 protein is CASSPDRQSTGELFF. For the CDR3, the DNA is TGTGCCAGCAGCCCGGACAGACAATCCACCGGGGAGCTGTTTTTT.

This clone was seen a few times. V gene TRBV15 combines with J gene TRBJ1-3, with unresolved D. The ends were cut back, 5 bases at V and 4 bases at J, with 9 bases in the middle. CDR3 length equals 13 residues. Germline V gives CDR1 LNHNV, CDR2 YYDKDF (reference sequence). In DNA form, the CDR3 reads TGTGCCACCAGCCCCAGGAACGGAAACACCATATATTTT. Translation gives CATSPRNGNTIYF.

This rearrangement joins TRBV5-1 to TRBJ2-3; the D gene is possibly TRBD2 (6 bases). There are 15 residues in the CDR3. Trimming pared 4 bases from V and 1 base from J, leaving 13 bases between. In germline, CDR1 is SGHRS, CDR2 YFSETQ. Here the CDR3 DNA reads TGCGCCAGCAGCGTCGGGACTCCTGGCACAGATACGCAGTATTTT. Amino acid sequence: CASSVGTPGTDTQYF. The complete variable domain, with remaining parts taken from reference TRBV5-1 and TRBJ2-3, reads KAGVTQTPRYLIKTRGQQVTLSCSPISGHRSVSWYQQTPGQGLQFLFEYFSETQRNKGNFPGRFSGRQFSNSRSEMNVSTLELGDSALYLCASSVGTPGTDTQYFGPGTRLTVL.

This sequence joins TRBV28 and TRBJ1-1; D gene uncertain. V shed 2 bases and J shed 3 bases, with 10 bases lying between them. There are 14 residues in the CDR3. CDR1 is MDHEN and CDR2 is SYDVKM in the germline V gene. The CDR3: CASSLPGSYTEAFF. CDR3 nucleotides: TGTGCCAGCAGTTTACCCGGGTCTTACACTGAAGCTTTCTTT.

The genes are TRBV2 and TRBJ2-6, with D perhaps TRBD1 or TRBD2 (6 bases each). The CDR3 is 16 amino acids. CDR1 and CDR2 from the germline V gene are SNHLY and FYNNEI. V lost 7 bases and J 0 bases, leaving 13 bases between the germline ends. CDR3 DNA sequence: TGTGCCAGCAATGGGGGGCGGCACTCTGGGGCCAACGTCCTGACTTTC. It is translated as CASNGGRHSGANVLTF.

The rearrangement joins TRBV13 to TRBJ2-5; D could derive from TRBD1 or TRBD2 (5 bases each). This CDR3 has 14 residues. V shed 3 bases and J shed 3 bases, with 11 bases lying between them. Germline V lookup: CDR1 PRHDT, CDR2 FYEKMQ (reference sequence). CDR3 sequence: CASSLAGTKETQYF. In DNA, the CDR3 is TGTGCCAGCAGCTTGGCAGGGACCAAAGAGACCCAGTACTTC.

The V gene is TRBV5-4, the J gene TRBJ2-1; D gene uncertain. Trimming took 4 bases from V and 3 from J, leaving 11 bases between them. Per germline, CDR1 SGHNT and CDR2 YYREEE (reference sequence). The CDR3 sequence is 14 residues long. CDR3 nucleotide sequence: TGTGCCAGCAGCCCAAGTACGTTCTACAATGAGCAGTTCTTC. It codes for CASSPSTFYNEQFF. Combining the CDR3 with reference TRBV5-4 and TRBJ2-1 gives the whole variable domain ETGVTQSPTHLIKTRGQQVTLRCSSQSGHNTVSWYQQALGQGPQFIFQYYREEENGRGNFPPRFSGLQFPNYSSELNVNALELDDSALYLCASSPSTFYNEQFFGPGTRLTVL.

In its sample, this clone was seen a few times. The chain recombines TRBV7-6 with TRBJ2-3; 7 positions agree with TRBD2. The CDR3 covers 14 residues. J lost 0 bases, V lost 5 bases, and 2 bases had no gene match. Per the germline V gene, CDR1 is SGHVS and CDR2 is FNYEAQ. CDR3 sequence reads: CASSAGASTDTQYF. CDR3 bases: TGTGCCAGCAGCGCGGGAGCTAGCACAGATACGCAGTATTTT.

This clone was observed a few times. The sample has other DNA sequences that encode this CDR3 too. V gene TRBV30 combines with J gene TRBJ1-5; no firm D call. Between the trimmed V and J ends, which lost 3 bases and 4 bases, there was a span of 7 bases. There are 12 residues in the CDR3. Germline V CDR1 and CDR2: GTSNPN, SVGIG (reference sequence). The CDR3: CAWSPGNQPQHF. The DNA for the CDR3 is TGTGCCTGGAGCCCGGGAAATCAGCCCCAGCATTTT.

This sequence joins TRBV5-6 and TRBJ2-2; D remains unclear. The V gene lost 4 bases and the J gene lost 2 bases, with 12 bases spanning the gap. This CDR3 has 15 amino acids. Germline V gives CDR1 SGHDT, CDR2 YYEEEE. The CDR3 DNA reads TGTGCCAGCAGCCGATTCACGGTCAACACCGGGGAGCTGTTTTTT. Translating gives CASSRFTVNTGELFF.

This clone has more than one count but fewer than ten. V is TRBV6-1 and J is TRBJ2-3, with TRBD2 matching over 10 bases. Germline V gene lookup returns CDR1 MNHNS and CDR2 SASEGT. The CDR3 runs to 17 residues. J lost 5 bases, V lost 0 bases, and 8 bases had no gene match. The CDR3 sequence: CASSEALAGVAGDTQYF. CDR3 sequence (DNA): TGTGCCAGCAGTGAAGCGCTAGCGGGAGTTGCCGGAGATACGCAGTATTTT.

The rearrangement links TRBV9 to TRBJ1-1; D gene ambiguous. Germline V gene data show CDR1 as SGDLS and CDR2 as YYNGEE. This CDR3 comprises 13 residues. Trimming pared 0 bases from V and 1 base from J, leaving 4 bases between. The CDR3: CASSVDQNTEAFF. The DNA of the CDR3 is TGTGCCAGCAGCGTAGATCAGAACACTGAAGCTTTCTTT.

The chain combines TRBV2 with TRBJ2-3; D gene ambiguous. CDR1 is SNHLY and CDR2 is FYNNEI in the germline V gene. The CDR3 runs to 11 residues. V dropped 7 bases and J dropped 6 bases, with 8 bases sitting between them. CDR3 DNA: TGTGCCAGCAACCTTATGGATACGCAGTATTTT. Translating gives CASNLMDTQYF.

The chain carries TRBV30 and TRBJ2-3, with D perhaps matching TRBD1 (6 bases). V lost 3 bases and J 6 bases, leaving 16 bases between the germline ends. CDR1 and CDR2 from the germline V gene are GTSNPN and SVGIG (reference sequence). The length of the CDR3 is 14 residues. CDR3 residues: CAWSGTLVTDTQYF. The CDR3 nucleotides read TGTGCCTGGAGCGGGACACTCGTAACTGATACGCAGTATTTT. The complete variable domain, with remaining parts taken from reference TRBV30 and TRBJ2-3, reads SQTIHQWPATLVQPVGSPLSLECTVEGTSNPNLYWYRQAAGRGLQLLFYSVGIGQISSEVPQNLSASRPQDRQFILSSKKLLLSDSGFYLCAWSGTLVTDTQYFGPGTRLTVL.